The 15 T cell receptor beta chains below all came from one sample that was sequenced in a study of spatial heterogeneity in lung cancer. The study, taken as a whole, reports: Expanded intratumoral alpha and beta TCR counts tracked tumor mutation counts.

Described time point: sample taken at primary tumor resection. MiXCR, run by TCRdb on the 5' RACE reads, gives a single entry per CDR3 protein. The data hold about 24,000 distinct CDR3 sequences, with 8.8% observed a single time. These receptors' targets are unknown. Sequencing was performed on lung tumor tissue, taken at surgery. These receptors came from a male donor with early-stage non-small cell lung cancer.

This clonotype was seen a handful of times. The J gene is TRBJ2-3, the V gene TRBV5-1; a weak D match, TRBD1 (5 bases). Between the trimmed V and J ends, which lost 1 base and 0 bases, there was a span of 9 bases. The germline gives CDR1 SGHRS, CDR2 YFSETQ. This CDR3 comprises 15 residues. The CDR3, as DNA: TGCGCCAGCAGCTTGAGGGGCCTAAGCACAGATACGCAGTATTTT. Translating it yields CASSLRGLSTDTQYF.

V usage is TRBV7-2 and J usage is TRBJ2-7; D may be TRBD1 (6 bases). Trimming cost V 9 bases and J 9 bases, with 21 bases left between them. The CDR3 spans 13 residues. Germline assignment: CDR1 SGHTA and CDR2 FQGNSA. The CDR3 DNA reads TGTGCCAGTGGCGACAGGTGGATATCTGGGCAGTACTTC. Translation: CASGDRWISGQYF.

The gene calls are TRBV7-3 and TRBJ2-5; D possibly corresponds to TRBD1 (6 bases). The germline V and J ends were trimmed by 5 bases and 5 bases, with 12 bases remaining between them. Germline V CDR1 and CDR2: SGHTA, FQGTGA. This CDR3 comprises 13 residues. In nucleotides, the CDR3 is TGTGCCAGCAGCACACAGGGCAGGGAGACCCAGTACTTC. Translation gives CASSTQGRETQYF.

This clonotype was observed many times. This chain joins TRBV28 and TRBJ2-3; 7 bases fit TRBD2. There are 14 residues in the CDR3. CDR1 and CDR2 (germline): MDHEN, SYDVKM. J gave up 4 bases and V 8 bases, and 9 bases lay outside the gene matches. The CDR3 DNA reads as TGTGCCAGCGAACCGGGGGGTAGCGCAGATACGCAGTATTTT. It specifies CASEPGGSADTQYF.

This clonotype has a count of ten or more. In nucleotides, the CDR3 is TGTGCCATCAGTGCTACCGGGAGTGGCAAAAACATTCAGTACTTC. This encodes CAISATGSGKNIQYF. This chain joins TRBV10-3 and TRBJ2-4; weak D call: TRBD2 (6 bases). The CDR3 consists of 15 residues. The V end was cut by 4 bases, the J end by 3 bases, with 13 bases between. CDR1 ENHRY and CDR2 SYGVKD come from the germline V gene.

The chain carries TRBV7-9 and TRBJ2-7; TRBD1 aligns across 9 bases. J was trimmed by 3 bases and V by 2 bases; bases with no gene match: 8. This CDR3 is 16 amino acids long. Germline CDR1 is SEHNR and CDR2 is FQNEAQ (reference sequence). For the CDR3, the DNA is TGTGCCAGCAGCTTACCACAGGGACAGGGCCTCTACGAGCAGTACTTC. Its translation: CASSLPQGQGLYEQYF.

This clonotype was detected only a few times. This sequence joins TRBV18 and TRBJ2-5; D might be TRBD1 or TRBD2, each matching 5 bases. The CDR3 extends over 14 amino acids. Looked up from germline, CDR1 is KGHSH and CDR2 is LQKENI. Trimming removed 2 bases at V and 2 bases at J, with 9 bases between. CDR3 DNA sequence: TGTGCCAGCTCACCAAGGGGAGAACAAGAGACCCAGTACTTC. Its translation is CASSPRGEQETQYF.

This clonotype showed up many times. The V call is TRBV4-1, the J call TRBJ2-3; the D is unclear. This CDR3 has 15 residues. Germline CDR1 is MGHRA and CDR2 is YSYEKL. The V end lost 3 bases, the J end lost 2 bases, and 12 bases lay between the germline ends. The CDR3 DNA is TGCGCCAGCAGCCACAGTTCTTCGGTCACAGATACGCAGTATTTT. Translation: CASSHSSSVTDTQYF.

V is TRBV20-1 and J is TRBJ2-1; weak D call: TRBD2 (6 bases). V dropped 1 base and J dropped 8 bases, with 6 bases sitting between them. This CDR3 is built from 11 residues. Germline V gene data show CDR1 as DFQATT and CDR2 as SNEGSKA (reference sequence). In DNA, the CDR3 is TGCAGTGCTAGAGGGGAGGATGAGCAGTTCTTC. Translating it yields CSARGEDEQFF.

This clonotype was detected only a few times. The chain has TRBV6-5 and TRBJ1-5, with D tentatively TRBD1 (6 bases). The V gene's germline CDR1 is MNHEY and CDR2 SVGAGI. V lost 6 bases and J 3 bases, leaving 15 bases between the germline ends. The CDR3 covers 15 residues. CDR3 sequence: CASRPAAGDNQPQHF. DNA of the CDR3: TGTGCCAGCAGACCGGCGGCAGGGGACAATCAGCCCCAGCATTTT.

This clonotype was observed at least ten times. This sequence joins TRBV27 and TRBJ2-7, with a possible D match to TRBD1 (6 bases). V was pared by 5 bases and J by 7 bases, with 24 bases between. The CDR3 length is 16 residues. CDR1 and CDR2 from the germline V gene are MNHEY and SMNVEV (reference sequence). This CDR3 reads CASSPMAGANYLEQYF. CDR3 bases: TGTGCCAGCAGTCCGATGGCAGGGGCCAACTACTTAGAGCAGTACTTC.

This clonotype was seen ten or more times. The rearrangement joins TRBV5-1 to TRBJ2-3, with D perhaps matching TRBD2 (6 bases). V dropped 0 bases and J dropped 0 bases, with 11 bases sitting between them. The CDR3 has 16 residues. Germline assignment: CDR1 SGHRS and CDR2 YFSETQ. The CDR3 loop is CASSLAGTFSTDTQYF. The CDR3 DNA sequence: TGCGCCAGCAGCTTGGCCGGGACTTTCAGCACAGATACGCAGTATTTT.

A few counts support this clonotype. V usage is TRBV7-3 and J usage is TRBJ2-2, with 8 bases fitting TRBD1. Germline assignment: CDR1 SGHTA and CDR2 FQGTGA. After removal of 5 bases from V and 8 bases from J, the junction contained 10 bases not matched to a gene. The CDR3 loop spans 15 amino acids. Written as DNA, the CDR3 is TGTGCCAGCAGCCCTCGACAGGGGTCCCGGGGGGAGCTGTTTTTT. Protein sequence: CASSPRQGSRGELFF.

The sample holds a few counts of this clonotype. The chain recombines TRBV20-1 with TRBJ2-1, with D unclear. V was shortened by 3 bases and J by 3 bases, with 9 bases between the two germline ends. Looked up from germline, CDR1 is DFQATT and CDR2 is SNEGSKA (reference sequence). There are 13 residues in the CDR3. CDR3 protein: CSASGFIYNEQFF. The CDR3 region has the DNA TGCAGTGCTAGCGGGTTCATCTACAATGAGCAGTTCTTC.

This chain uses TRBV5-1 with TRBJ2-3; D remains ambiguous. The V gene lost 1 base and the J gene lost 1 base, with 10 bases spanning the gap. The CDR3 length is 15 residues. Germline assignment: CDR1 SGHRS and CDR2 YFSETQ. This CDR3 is CASSLSTARTDTQYF. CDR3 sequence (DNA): TGCGCCAGCAGCTTGAGCACAGCGCGCACAGATACGCAGTATTTT.